This TCR beta chain was obtained from a study of Ad26.COV2.S vaccination and SARS-CoV-2 variants. Notes on the study in general: Measurements of TCR breadth and depth may have given underestimates of the total T cell responses. Vaccinated individuals (as opposed to placebo recipients) had higher spike-specific TCR breadth.

The data were produced by immunoSEQ multiplex PCR, yet TCRdb's version contains in-frame clones alone and is incomplete. The sample carries roughly 300,000 clones, about 86% recorded once. Of note for this clone: Antigen unknown.

The CDR3 contains 13 residues. Germline V gene sequence: CDR1 SGHRS, CDR2 YFSETQ. The ends were cut back, 4 bases at V and 6 bases at J, with 13 bases in the middle. Treatment described: 15 to 20 received Ad26.COV2.S at low or high dose, single or two shots; roughly five received placebo; per-sample allocation not given. All samples were drawn on day 63, counting from the first vaccine or placebo injection. Boston supplied an adult donor aged 18-55 years. This rearrangement joins TRBV5-1 to TRBJ1-1; D remains unclear. The TCR comes from a person between 18 and 60 years old who received the Ad26.COV2.S COVID-19 vaccine or a placebo. The input for sequencing was peripheral blood, taken in a trial of Ad26.COV2.S vaccine versus placebo. CDR3 nucleotides: TGCGCCAGCAGCGCCTGGGCGGGCGCTGAAGCTTTCTTT. Amino acid sequence: CASSAWAGAEAFF.